Below, one TCR beta chain is given with its context. Antigen unknown. The CDR3 end falls 3 residues outside the read, so it is completed with the germline J gene. Assay: immunoSEQ multiplex PCR; the TCRdb copy retains only in-frame clones and omits some. The repertoire consists of approximately 26,000 clones, none detected only once. The V end was cut by 0 bases, the J end by 1 base, with 6 bases between. CDR3 length: 14 residues. CDR1 and CDR2 from the germline V gene are SGHVS and FNYEAQ. These data come from a study of T cell clonality in common variable immunodeficiency. Study observations and caveats: Fewer deletions and N-nucleotide insertions were reportedly seen in common variable immunodeficiency TCR beta sequences. Compared with controls, CVID subjects had fewer shared TCRbeta clones.

The CVID group had approximately 14 females and approximately 30 males, mean age 40. The chain links TRBV7-6 to TRBJ1-1; possibly TRBD1 for D (5 bases). Sequenced material: peripheral blood mononuclear cells. The clonotype was recovered from a human donor with common variable immunodeficiency. The part of the CDR3 DNA that was read is TGTGCCAGCAGCTTAGCGGGGGGGAACACTGAA. It translates to CASSLAGGNTE. From start to end, the CDR3 is CASSLAGGNTEAFF.